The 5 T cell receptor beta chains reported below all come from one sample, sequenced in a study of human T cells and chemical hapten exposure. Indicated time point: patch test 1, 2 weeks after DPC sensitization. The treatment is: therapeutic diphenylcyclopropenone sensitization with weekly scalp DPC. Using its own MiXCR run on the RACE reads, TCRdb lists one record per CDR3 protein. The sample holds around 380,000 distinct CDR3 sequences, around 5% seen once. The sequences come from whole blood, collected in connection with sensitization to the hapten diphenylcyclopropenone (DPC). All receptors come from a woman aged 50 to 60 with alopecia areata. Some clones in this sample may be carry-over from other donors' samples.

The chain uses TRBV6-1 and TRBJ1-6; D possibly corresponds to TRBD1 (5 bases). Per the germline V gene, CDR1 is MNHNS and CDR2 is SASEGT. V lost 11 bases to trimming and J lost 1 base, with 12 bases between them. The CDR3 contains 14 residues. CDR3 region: CAVTGASYNSPLHF. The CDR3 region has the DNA TGTGCCGTAACCGGGGCGTCCTATAATTCACCCCTCCACTTT.

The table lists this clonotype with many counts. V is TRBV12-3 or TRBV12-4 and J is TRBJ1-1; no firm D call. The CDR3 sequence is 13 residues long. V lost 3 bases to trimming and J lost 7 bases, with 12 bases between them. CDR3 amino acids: CASSLRSQLEAFF. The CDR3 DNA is TGTGCCAGCAGTTTGAGGAGCCAACTTGAAGCTTTCTTT.

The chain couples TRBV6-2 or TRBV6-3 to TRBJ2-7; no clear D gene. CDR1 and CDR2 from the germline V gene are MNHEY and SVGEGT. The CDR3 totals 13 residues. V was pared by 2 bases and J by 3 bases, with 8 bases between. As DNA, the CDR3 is TGTGCCAGCAGTTACGGGCATTACTACGAGCAGTACTTC. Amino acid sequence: CASSYGHYYEQYF.

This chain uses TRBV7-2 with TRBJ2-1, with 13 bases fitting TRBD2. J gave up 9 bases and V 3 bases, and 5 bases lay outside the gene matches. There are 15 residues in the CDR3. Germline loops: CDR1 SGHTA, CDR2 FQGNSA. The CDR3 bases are TGTGCCAGCAGCTTCTCAGGACTAGCGGGAGCTGAGCAGTTCTTC. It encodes CASSFSGLAGAEQFF.

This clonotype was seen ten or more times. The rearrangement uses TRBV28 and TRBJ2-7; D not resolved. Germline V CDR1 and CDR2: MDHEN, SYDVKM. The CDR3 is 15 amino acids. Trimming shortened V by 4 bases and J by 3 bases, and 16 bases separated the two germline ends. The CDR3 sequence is CASSSPLGVLYEQYF. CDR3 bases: TGTGCCAGCAGTTCCCCCCTCGGAGTACTCTACGAGCAGTACTTC.